This T cell receptor (beta chain) was found in a study of T cells of healthy individuals. This CDR3 is built from 14 residues. This clonotype has ten or more counts. TCRdb recomputed calls from the 5' RACE reads with MiXCR, one row per CDR3 protein. The data hold about 53,000 distinct CDR3 sequences, with roughly 14% observed a single time. The clonotype was recovered from a human donor in good health. The V gene is TRBV21-1, the J gene TRBJ2-7; the table's D call TRBD1 went unverified against the DNA. TRBV21-1 is annotated as a pseudogene. The CDR3 sequence: CASSTGTGLWEQYF. In DNA, the CDR3 is TGTGCCAGCAGCACCGGGACAGGGCTGTGGGAGCAGTACTTC.